Below are 30 T cell receptor beta chains sequenced from a single sample in a study of OX40 agonist ivuxolimab in advanced cancers. Only in-frame clones appear in the TCRdb table, and some are missing; sequencing was by immunoSEQ multiplex PCR. The data show more than 30,000 clones, with roughly nine tenths seen just once and less than 5% held by the top ten. Sequencing was performed on CD4+ or CD8+ T cells sorted from blood, taken in a trial of the OX40 agonist ivuxolimab. These receptors were obtained from an adult with an advanced solid tumor such as melanoma, head and neck, liver or kidney cancer.

This clone has a handful of counts. The chain recombines TRBV4-2 with TRBJ1-3; no clear D gene. Germline V gene data show CDR1 as LGHNA and CDR2 as YNFKEQ. This CDR3 is 16 amino acids long. V was clipped by 4 bases and J by 0 bases, with 13 bases between them. For the CDR3, the DNA is TGTGCCAGCAGCCTCCCCCAGACAAGCTCTGGAAACACCATATATTTT. This gives the protein CASSLPQTSSGNTIYF.

The chain recombines TRBV6-5 with TRBJ1-1; D is undetermined. Trimming shortened V by 6 bases and J by 4 bases, and 18 bases separated the two germline ends. The CDR3 consists of 15 residues. Germline CDR1 MNHEY, CDR2 SVGAGI. The CDR3 region is CASRDTGRMSTEAFF. Here the CDR3 DNA reads TGTGCCAGCAGGGATACCGGACGGATGAGCACTGAAGCTTTCTTT.

This clone was detected once. The genes are TRBV5-1 and TRBJ2-7; the match to TRBD2 covers 10 bases. CDR3 length: 14 residues. Trimming took 4 bases from V and 2 from J; bases not matched to a gene: 3. Germline assignment: CDR1 SGHRS and CDR2 YFSETQ. Written as DNA, the CDR3 is TGCGCCAGCAGCGGGACTAGCGAGGCCTACGAGCAGTACTTC. Amino acid sequence: CASSGTSEAYEQYF.

V gene TRBV7-9 combines with J gene TRBJ1-1; no clear D gene. CDR3 length: 13 amino acids. V lost 2 bases, J lost 7 bases, and 11 bases lay in between. Germline CDR1 and CDR2: SEHNR and FQNEAQ (reference sequence). The CDR3 reads CASSLLSEGEAFF. The CDR3 DNA follows: TGTGCCAGCAGCTTATTATCAGAGGGTGAAGCTTTCTTT.

This sequence joins TRBV28 and TRBJ2-3; TRBD2 matches at 11 bases. V gave up 5 bases and J gave up 6 bases; unmatched junction bases: 10. This CDR3 contains 16 residues. CDR1 MDHEN and CDR2 SYDVKM come from the germline V gene. The CDR3 DNA sequence: TGTGCCAGCAGTGCCGCTAGCGGGAGGTCGTCCGATACGCAGTATTTT. It yields the protein CASSAASGRSSDTQYF. The full variable domain, its missing parts supplied by reference TRBV28 and TRBJ2-3, is DVKVTQSSRYLVKRTGEKVFLECVQDMDHENMFWYRQDPGLGLRLIYFSYDVKMKEKGDIPEGYSVSREKKERFSLILESASTNQTSMYLCASSAASGRSSDTQYFGPGTRLTVL.

This chain uses TRBV10-2 with TRBJ2-7, with unresolved D. This CDR3 has 15 residues. Trimming stripped 0 bases from V and 1 base from J, with 10 bases between. CDR1 and CDR2 from the germline V gene are WSHSY and SAAADI. CDR3 sequence reads: CASSESTGLSYEQYF. For the CDR3, the DNA is TGCGCCAGCAGTGAGTCGACCGGGCTTTCCTACGAGCAGTACTTC.

The V call is TRBV28, the J call TRBJ2-3, with D perhaps matching TRBD1 (5 bases). The CDR3 contains 13 residues. CDR1 MDHEN and CDR2 SYDVKM come from the germline V gene. V dropped 7 bases and J dropped 4 bases, with 12 bases sitting between them. In nucleotides, the CDR3 is TGTGCCAGCACCCCACAGGTACCAGATACGCAGTATTTT. Translated: CASTPQVPDTQYF.

This rearrangement joins TRBV6-1 to TRBJ1-3; 9 nucleotides line up with TRBD1. CDR3 size: 23 residues. V lost 1 base to trimming and J lost 0 bases; unmatched junction nucleotides: 22. The V gene's germline CDR1 is MNHNS and CDR2 SASEGT. The CDR3 coding sequence is TGTGCCAGCAGTGAAGGTAACTTTCTAAAATCCGGGACAGGGATTATCTCTGGAAACACCATATATTTT. It is translated as CASSEGNFLKSGTGIISGNTIYF.

This clone was found once. V is TRBV4-1 and J is TRBJ1-1, with D possibly being TRBD1 (6 bases). This CDR3 contains 17 residues. V dropped 0 bases and J dropped 2 bases, with 16 bases sitting between them. Germline values: CDR1 MGHRA, CDR2 YSYEKL. As DNA, the CDR3 is TGCGCCAGCAGCCAAGAGTTCCGCGGAGGGGGAAACACTGAAGCTTTCTTT. It is translated as CASSQEFRGGGNTEAFF.

This clone was recorded once. The chain couples TRBV28 to TRBJ2-7; D is uncertain. The CDR3 runs 16 residues. V gave up 5 bases and J gave up 0 bases, with 17 bases separating them. Germline-derived CDR1 and CDR2 are MDHEN and SYDVKM. The CDR3, as DNA: TGTGCCAGCAGTACGCCCTGGGCCGAGAGCTCCTACGAGCAGTACTTC. Its protein product is CASSTPWAESSYEQYF.

The rearrangement joins TRBV2 to TRBJ1-3; D might be TRBD1 (6 bases). V lost 1 base, J lost 0 bases, and 16 bases lay in between. The CDR3 extends over 18 amino acids. Germline V CDR1 and CDR2: SNHLY, FYNNEI. CDR3 sequence (DNA): TGTGCCAGCAGTGAAGTGGTGATGGACAGCTTCTCTGGAAACACCATATATTTT. Its protein product is CASSEVVMDSFSGNTIYF.

CDR3 nucleotide sequence: TGTGCCAGCAGCTCCGACTATACCGGGGAGCTGTTTTTT. It is translated as CASSSDYTGELFF. V usage is TRBV13 and J usage is TRBJ2-2; weak D call: TRBD2 (5 bases). Per germline, CDR1 PRHDT and CDR2 FYEKMQ (reference sequence). The V end was cut by 4 bases, the J end by 5 bases, with 8 bases between. This CDR3 spans 13 amino acids.

This clone occurred once. The chain employs TRBV28 and TRBJ2-2; tentatively, D is TRBD2 (5 bases). CDR1 and CDR2 (germline): MDHEN, SYDVKM. This CDR3 has 15 amino acids. Trimming stripped 7 bases from V and 5 bases from J, with 17 bases between. The CDR3 protein is CASTQLSGKTGELFF. The CDR3 region has the DNA TGTGCCAGCACCCAACTAAGCGGCAAAACCGGGGAGCTGTTTTTT. The complete variable domain, with remaining parts taken from reference TRBV28 and TRBJ2-2, reads DVKVTQSSRYLVKRTGEKVFLECVQDMDHENMFWYRQDPGLGLRLIYFSYDVKMKEKGDIPEGYSVSREKKERFSLILESASTNQTSMYLCASTQLSGKTGELFFGEGSRLTVL.

The chain links TRBV18 to TRBJ2-3, with 8 bases lining up with TRBD1. The germline CDR1 and CDR2 sequences are KGHSH and LQKENI. The trim removed 4 bases at V and 2 bases at J, leaving 5 bases unmatched. The CDR3 consists of 15 residues. CDR3 protein: CASSQRTGNTDTQYF. In DNA form, the CDR3 reads TGTGCCAGCTCACAAAGGACAGGGAACACAGATACGCAGTATTTT.

The V and J genes are TRBV10-3 and TRBJ1-5, with no clear D. Germline CDR1 and CDR2: ENHRY and SYGVKD. The V end was cut by 2 bases, the J end by 4 bases, with 9 bases between. The CDR3 totals 14 residues. The CDR3 sequence: CAISEIQTNQPQHF. CDR3 in DNA: TGTGCCATCAGTGAGATACAGACTAATCAGCCCCAGCATTTT.

This chain links TRBV7-7 with TRBJ2-5, with no clear D. V dropped 4 bases and J dropped 4 bases, with 7 bases sitting between them. CDR3 length: 12 residues. From germline, CDR1 is SSHAT and CDR2 FNYEAQ (reference sequence). The CDR3 region is CASSSGPETQYF. CDR3 in DNA: TGTGCCAGCAGCTCCGGCCCAGAGACCCAGTACTTC.

The chain couples TRBV4-2 to TRBJ2-7, with 8 bases matching TRBD1. The CDR3 extends over 17 amino acids. The V segment lost 0 bases and the J segment 4 bases; nucleotides outside the gene matches: 11. In germline, CDR1 is LGHNA, CDR2 YNFKEQ. The CDR3 sequence is CASSQDTRTGIRYEQYF. The CDR3 DNA reads as TGTGCCAGCAGCCAAGACACTCGGACAGGGATTAGGTACGAGCAGTACTTC.

This clone was recorded a few times. The rearrangement links TRBV7-6 to TRBJ2-1, with TRBD2 identical over 9 bases. The V gene end was trimmed by 4 bases and the J gene end by 1 base; junction bases not matched to a gene: 23. Germline values: CDR1 SGHVS, CDR2 FNYEAQ. This CDR3 has 22 residues. CDR3 sequence (DNA): TGTGCCAGCAGCTACCCACCTCTGACTAGCGGCCGCGACTGGGGGTCCTACAATGAGCAGTTCTTC. It translates to CASSYPPLTSGRDWGSYNEQFF.

The chain uses TRBV15 and TRBJ1-2; possibly TRBD1 for D (5 bases). The CDR3 contains 16 residues. Trimming removed 0 bases from V and 8 bases from J, with 19 bases in between. Per germline, CDR1 LNHNV and CDR2 YYDKDF (reference sequence). The CDR3 nucleotides read TGTGCCACCAGCAGAGATCGAATCAAATGGGGGGACGGCTACACCTTC. It is translated as CATSRDRIKWGDGYTF. The whole variable domain, remainder taken from reference TRBV15 and TRBJ1-2, is DAMVIQNPRYQVTQFGKPVTLSCSQTLNHNVMYWYQQKSSQAPKLLFHYYDKDFNNEADTPDNFQSRRPNTSFCFLDIRSPGLGDTAMYLCATSRDRIKWGDGYTFGSGTRLTVV.

The rearrangement joins TRBV10-3 to TRBJ2-3, with TRBD1 matching over 7 bases. In germline, CDR1 is ENHRY, CDR2 SYGVKD. After removal of 2 bases from V and 5 bases from J, the junction contained 7 bases not matched to a gene. The CDR3 runs to 15 residues. CDR3 in amino acids: CAISETGAFRDTQYF. The CDR3 DNA sequence: TGTGCCATCAGTGAGACAGGGGCTTTTCGAGATACGCAGTATTTT.

This chain uses TRBV5-1 with TRBJ1-4, with 10 bases identical to TRBD1. Unmatched junction bases numbered 12, after V lost 3 bases and J lost 10 bases. CDR1 is SGHRS, CDR2 YFSETQ, per germline. The CDR3 is 16 amino acids. The DNA for the CDR3 is TGCGCCAGCAGCTCGAATAGCCGGGACAGGGGAGGAAAACTGTTTTTT. Its translation is CASSSNSRDRGGKLFF.

This chain connects TRBV2 to TRBJ2-7; TRBD2 agrees at 9 bases. There are 14 residues in the CDR3. The trim removed 5 bases at V and 2 bases at J, leaving 4 bases unmatched. The germline V gene encodes CDR1 SNHLY and CDR2 FYNNEI. The CDR3 protein is CASSLLAGTYEQYF. The CDR3 DNA sequence: TGTGCCAGCAGTCTTCTAGCGGGAACCTACGAGCAGTACTTC. Supplemented by reference TRBV2 and TRBJ2-7, the full variable domain reads EPEVTQTPSHQVTQMGQEVILRCVPISNHLYFYWYRQILGQKVEFLVSFYNNEISEKSEIFDDQFSVERPDGSNFTLKIRSTKLEDSAMYFCASSLLAGTYEQYFGPGTRLTVT.

The V and J genes are TRBV28 and TRBJ2-7, with a tentative D call TRBD2 (6 bases). The V gene lost 2 bases and the J gene lost 3 bases, with 17 bases spanning the gap. This CDR3 comprises 16 residues. Germline CDR1 reads MDHEN; CDR2 reads SYDVKM. CDR3 residues: CASSLGRGLVHYEQYF. In DNA, the CDR3 is TGTGCCAGCAGTTTAGGTCGGGGACTGGTACACTACGAGCAGTACTTC.

CDR3: CASSLAGSGANVLTF. CDR3 coding DNA: TGTGCCAGCAGCTTAGCGGGCTCTGGGGCCAACGTCCTGACTTTC. The rearrangement links TRBV7-9 to TRBJ2-6; D is unclear. The CDR3 runs 15 residues. Germline assignment: CDR1 SEHNR and CDR2 FQNEAQ (reference sequence). The ends were cut back, 0 bases at V and 0 bases at J, with 3 bases in the middle.

This chain joins TRBV18 and TRBJ2-3; 10 nucleotides match TRBD2. The CDR3 runs 15 residues. Trimming took 6 bases from V and 2 from J; bases not matched to a gene: 5. CDR1 is KGHSH and CDR2 is LQKENI in the germline V gene. CDR3 bases: TGTGCCAGCTCCGCTAGCGGGGGCGCCACAGATACGCAGTATTTT. Translating gives CASSASGGATDTQYF.

J is TRBJ1-1 and V is TRBV6-1; D might be TRBD1 (5 bases). Germline V gene lookup returns CDR1 MNHNS and CDR2 SASEGT. V was trimmed by 4 bases and J by 3 bases, leaving 15 bases between them. CDR3 length: 15 amino acids. The chain's CDR3 is CASSVWGGLDTEAFF. CDR3 bases: TGTGCCAGCAGTGTGTGGGGGGGATTGGACACTGAAGCTTTCTTT.

V and J are TRBV6-5 and TRBJ2-2, with D possibly being TRBD1 (6 bases). V gave up 4 bases and J gave up 2 bases, with 14 bases separating them. Germline V gene sequence: CDR1 MNHEY, CDR2 SVGAGI. This CDR3 has 16 residues. The CDR3 sequence: CASSFKPQGNTGELFF. The DNA for the CDR3 is TGTGCCAGCAGTTTTAAACCACAGGGAAACACCGGGGAGCTGTTTTTT.

CDR3 in amino acids: CASSLGLAGVPGELFF. The CDR3 nucleotides read TGTGCCAGCAGCTTAGGCCTAGCGGGAGTTCCCGGGGAGCTGTTTTTT. V and J are TRBV7-2 and TRBJ2-2; 10 nucleotides agree with TRBD2. From germline, CDR1 is SGHTA and CDR2 FQGNSA. This CDR3 contains 16 residues. Trimming took 1 base from V and 6 from J; bases not matched to a gene: 5.

The chain is built from TRBV30 and TRBJ2-1; the D call may be TRBD1 or TRBD2 (6 bases each). CDR3 size: 14 residues. The V end was cut by 0 bases, the J end by 6 bases, with 12 bases between. Looked up from germline, CDR1 is GTSNPN and CDR2 is SVGIG (reference sequence). CDR3 sequence reads: CAWSVWGAPNEQFF. The CDR3 DNA is TGTGCCTGGAGTGTTTGGGGGGCCCCCAATGAGCAGTTCTTC. The complete variable domain, with remaining parts taken from reference TRBV30 and TRBJ2-1, reads SQTIHQWPATLVQPVGSPLSLECTVEGTSNPNLYWYRQAAGRGLQLLFYSVGIGQISSEVPQNLSASRPQDRQFILSSKKLLLSDSGFYLCAWSVWGAPNEQFFGPGTRLTVL.

The chain carries TRBV7-3 and TRBJ2-1; TRBD2 aligns across 16 bases. After removal of 4 bases from V and 6 bases from J, the junction contained 6 bases not matched to a gene. CDR1 is SGHTA and CDR2 is FQGTGA in the germline V gene. This CDR3 is built from 17 residues. This CDR3 is CASSSGLAGGAGNEQFF. The CDR3 coding sequence is TGTGCCAGCAGCTCGGGACTAGCGGGAGGGGCGGGCAATGAGCAGTTCTTC.